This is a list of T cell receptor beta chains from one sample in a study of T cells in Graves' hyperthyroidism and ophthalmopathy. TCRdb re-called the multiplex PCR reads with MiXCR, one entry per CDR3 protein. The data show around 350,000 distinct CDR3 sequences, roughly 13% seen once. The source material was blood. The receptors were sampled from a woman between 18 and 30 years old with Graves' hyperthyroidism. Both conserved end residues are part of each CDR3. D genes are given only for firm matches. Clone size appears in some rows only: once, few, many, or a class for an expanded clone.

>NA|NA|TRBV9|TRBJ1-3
CASSVGGQLGNTIYF
TGTGCCAGCAGCGTAGGAGGACAACTTGGAAACACCATATATTTT
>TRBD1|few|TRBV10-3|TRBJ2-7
CAMGTGAFEQYF
TGTGCCATGGGGACAGGGGCCTTCGAGCAGTACTTC
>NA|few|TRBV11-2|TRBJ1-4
CASSLNSPDAGNEKLFF
TGTGCCAGCAGCCTAAACTCGCCGGACGCGGGGAATGAAAAACTGTTTTTT
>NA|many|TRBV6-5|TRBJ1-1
CASSYQGRSTEAFF
TGTGCCAGCAGTTACCAGGGTCGGAGCACTGAAGCTTTCTTT
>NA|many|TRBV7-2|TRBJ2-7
CASSPSTRTKGQQYF
TGTGCCAGCAGCCCATCGACTCGGACTAAGGGCCAGCAGTACTTC
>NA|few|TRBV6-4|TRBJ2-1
CASSKMGTSSVHEQFF
TGTGCCAGCAGTAAGATGGGGACTTCGAGCGTCCATGAGCAGTTCTTC
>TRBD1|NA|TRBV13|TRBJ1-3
CASSFLTGAGNTIYF
TGTGCCAGCAGCTTTCTGACAGGGGCTGGAAACACCATATATTTT
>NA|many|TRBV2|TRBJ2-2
CASSERNTGELFF
TGTGCCAGCAGTGAGAGGAACACCGGGGAGCTGTTTTTT
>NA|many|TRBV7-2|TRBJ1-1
CASSLTPAPGAFF
TGTGCCAGCAGCTTGACACCGGCCCCCGGGGCTTTCTTT
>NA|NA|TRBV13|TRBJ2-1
CASSSPGIGPGKRGQFF
TGTGCCAGCAGCTCGCCGGGTATAGGTCCCGGCAAGAGGGGGCAGTTCTTC
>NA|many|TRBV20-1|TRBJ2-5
CSARDRVHQETQYF
TGCAGTGCTAGAGATCGCGTCCATCAAGAGACCCAGTACTTC
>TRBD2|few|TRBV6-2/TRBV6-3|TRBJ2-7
CASRLAGDQYF
TGTGCCAGCAGGCTAGCGGGGGATCAGTACTTC
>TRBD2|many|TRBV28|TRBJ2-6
CASSPRAGGANVLTF
TGTGCCAGCAGTCCCCGAGCGGGAGGGGCCAACGTCCTGACTTTC
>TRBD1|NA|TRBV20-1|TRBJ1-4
CSAPDRGRSEKLFF
TGCAGTGCTCCGGACAGGGGGCGAAGTGAAAAACTGTTTTTT
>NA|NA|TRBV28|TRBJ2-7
CASSFPLTEASSYEQYF
TGTGCCAGCAGTTTTCCGCTGACAGAGGCGAGCTCCTACGAGCAGTACTTC
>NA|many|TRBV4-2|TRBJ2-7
CASSQDLEYEQYF
TGTGCCAGCAGCCAAGATTTGGAGTACGAGCAGTACTTC
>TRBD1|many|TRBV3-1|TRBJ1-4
CASSQDRDGTGKKLFF
TGTGCCAGCAGCCAAGATCGGGATGGGACAGGAAAAAAACTGTTTTTT
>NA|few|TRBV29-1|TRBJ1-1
CTLGGGTEAFF
TGCACCCTAGGCGGGGGGACTGAAGCTTTCTTT
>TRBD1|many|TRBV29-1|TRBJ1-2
CSVGTGQGGKEGYTF
TGCAGCGTTGGTACTGGACAGGGAGGAAAAGAGGGCTACACCTTC
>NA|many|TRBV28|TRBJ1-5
CASSSPQGSNQPQHF
TGTGCCAGCAGTTCCCCCCAAGGGAGCAATCAGCCCCAGCATTTT
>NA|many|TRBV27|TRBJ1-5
CASSLLSGFNQPQHF
TGTGCCAGCAGTTTATTATCAGGGTTCAATCAGCCCCAGCATTTT
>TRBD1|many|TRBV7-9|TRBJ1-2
CASSPRGTASSYTF
TGTGCCAGCAGCCCCCGGGGGACAGCCAGCAGCTACACCTTC
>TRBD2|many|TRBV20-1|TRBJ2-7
CSARDAWTSASSYEQYF
TGCAGTGCTAGAGATGCTTGGACTAGCGCAAGCTCCTACGAGCAGTACTTC
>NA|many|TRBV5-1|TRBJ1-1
CASSSNGYTEAFF
TGCGCCAGCAGCTCCAATGGATACACTGAAGCTTTCTTT
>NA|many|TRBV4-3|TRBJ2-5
CASSPSIGGEGYQETQYF
TGCGCCAGCAGCCCTTCAATAGGGGGAGAGGGGTACCAAGAGACCCAGTACTTC
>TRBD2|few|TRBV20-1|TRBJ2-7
CSAKLAGTYEQYF
TGCAGTGCGAAACTAGCGGGGACCTACGAGCAGTACTTC
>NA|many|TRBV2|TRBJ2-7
CASSRRDAEQYF
TGTGCCAGCAGTAGGCGGGACGCCGAGCAGTACTTC
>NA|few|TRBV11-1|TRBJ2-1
CASSTGTLLEQFF
TGTGCCAGCAGCACCGGGACCCTGTTAGAGCAGTTCTTC
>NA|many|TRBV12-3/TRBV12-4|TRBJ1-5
CASNDGGGNQPQHF
TGTGCCAGCAACGACGGGGGGGGGAATCAGCCCCAGCATTTT
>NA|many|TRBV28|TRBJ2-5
CASSSLPRETQYF
TGTGCCAGCAGTTCCCTCCCAAGAGAGACCCAGTACTTC
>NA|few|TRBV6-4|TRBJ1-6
CASIREGVSPLHF
TGTGCCAGCATAAGAGAAGGGGTATCACCCCTCCACTTT
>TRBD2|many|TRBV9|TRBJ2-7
CASSPGLAVLYEQYF
TGTGCCAGCAGCCCCGGACTAGCTGTACTCTACGAGCAGTACTTC
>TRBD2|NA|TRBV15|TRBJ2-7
CATSRPTSGSNYEQYF
TGTGCCACCAGCAGGCCTACTAGCGGGAGTAACTACGAGCAGTACTTC
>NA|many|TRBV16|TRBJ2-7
CASSQSRGYEQYF
TGTGCCAGCAGCCAATCTCGCGGCTACGAGCAGTACTTC
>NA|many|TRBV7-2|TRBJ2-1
CASSPHNEQFF
TGTGCCAGCAGCCCTCACAATGAGCAGTTCTTC
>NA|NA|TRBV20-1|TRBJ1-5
CSAREMTRGNQPQHF
TGCAGTGCTAGAGAAATGACCCGGGGCAATCAGCCCCAGCATTTT
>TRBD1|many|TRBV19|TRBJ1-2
CASSRTGAQNGYTF
TGTGCCAGTAGTAGAACAGGGGCTCAGAATGGCTACACCTTC
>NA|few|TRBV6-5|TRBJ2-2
CASSYSHRTGELFF
TGTGCCAGCAGTTACTCACACCGAACCGGGGAGCTGTTTTTT
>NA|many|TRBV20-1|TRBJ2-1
CSARAIRTDNNEQFF
TGCAGTGCTAGAGCAATTCGGACGGACAACAATGAGCAGTTCTTC
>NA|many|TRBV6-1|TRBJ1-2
CASIPREGYVYYGYTF
TGTGCCAGCATTCCCAGGGAGGGGTATGTCTACTATGGCTACACCTTC
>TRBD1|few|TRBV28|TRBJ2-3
CASSAGTATDTQYF
TGTGCCAGCAGCGCCGGGACAGCTACAGATACGCAGTATTTT
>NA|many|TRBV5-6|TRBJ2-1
CASSLGIGPEQFF
TGTGCCAGCAGCTTGGGTATAGGGCCTGAGCAGTTCTTC
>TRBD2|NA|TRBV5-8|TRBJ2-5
CASSPSGGAGQETQYF
TGTGCCAGCAGCCCTTCCGGGGGAGCGGGACAAGAGACCCAGTACTTC
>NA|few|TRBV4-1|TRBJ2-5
CASSLGHGAQETQYF
TGCGCCAGCAGCCTCGGTCATGGGGCCCAAGAGACCCAGTACTTC
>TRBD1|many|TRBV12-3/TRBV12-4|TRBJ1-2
CASTSAGGYGYTF
TGTGCCAGCACTTCGGCAGGGGGCTATGGCTACACCTTC
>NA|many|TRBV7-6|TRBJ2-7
CASSLRRTDQGEQYF
TGTGCCAGCAGCTTAAGGCGGACAGATCAGGGGGAGCAGTACTTC